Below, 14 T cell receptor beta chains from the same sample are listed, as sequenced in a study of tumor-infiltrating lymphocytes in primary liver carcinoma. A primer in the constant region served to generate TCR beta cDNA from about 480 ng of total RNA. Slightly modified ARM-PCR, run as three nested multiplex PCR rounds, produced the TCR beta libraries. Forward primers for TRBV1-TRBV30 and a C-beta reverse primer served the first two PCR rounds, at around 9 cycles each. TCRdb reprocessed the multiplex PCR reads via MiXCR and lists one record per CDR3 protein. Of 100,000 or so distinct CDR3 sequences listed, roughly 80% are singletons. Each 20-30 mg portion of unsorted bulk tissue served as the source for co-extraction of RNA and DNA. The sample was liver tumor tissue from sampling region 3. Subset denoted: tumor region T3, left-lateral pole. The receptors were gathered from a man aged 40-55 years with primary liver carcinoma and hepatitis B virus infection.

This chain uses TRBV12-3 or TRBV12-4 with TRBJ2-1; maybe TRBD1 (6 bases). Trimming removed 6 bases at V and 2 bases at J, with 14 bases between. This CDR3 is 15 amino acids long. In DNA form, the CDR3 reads TGTGCCAGCAGGGGGGCAGGGCAAACCTACAATGAGCAGTTCTTC. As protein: CASRGAGQTYNEQFF.

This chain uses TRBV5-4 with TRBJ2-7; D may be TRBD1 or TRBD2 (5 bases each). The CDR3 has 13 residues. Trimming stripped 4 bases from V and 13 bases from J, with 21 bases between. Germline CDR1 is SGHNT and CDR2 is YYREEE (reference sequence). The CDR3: CASSLTGTHDHYF. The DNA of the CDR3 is TGTGCCAGCAGCCTGACCGGGACCCACGATCACTACTTC. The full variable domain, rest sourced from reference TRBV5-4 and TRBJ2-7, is ETGVTQSPTHLIKTRGQQVTLRCSSQSGHNTVSWYQQALGQGPQFIFQYYREEENGRGNFPPRFSGLQFPNYSSELNVNALELDDSALYLCASSLTGTHDHYFGPGTRLTVT.

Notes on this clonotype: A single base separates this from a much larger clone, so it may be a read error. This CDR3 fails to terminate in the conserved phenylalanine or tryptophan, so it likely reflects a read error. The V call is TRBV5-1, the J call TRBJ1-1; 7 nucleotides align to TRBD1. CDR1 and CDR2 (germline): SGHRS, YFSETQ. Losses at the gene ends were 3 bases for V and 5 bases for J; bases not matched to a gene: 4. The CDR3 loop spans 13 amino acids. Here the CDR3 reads CASSWETGTEAFI. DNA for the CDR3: TGCGCCAGCAGCTGGGAGACAGGGACTGAAGCTTTCATT.

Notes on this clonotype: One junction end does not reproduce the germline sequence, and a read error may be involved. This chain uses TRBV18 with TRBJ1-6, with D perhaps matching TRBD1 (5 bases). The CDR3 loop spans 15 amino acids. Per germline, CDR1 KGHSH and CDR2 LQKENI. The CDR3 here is CASSLSGPINSPVHF. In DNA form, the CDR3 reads TGTGCCAGCTCACTCTCGGGACCGATTAATTCACCCGTCCACTTT.

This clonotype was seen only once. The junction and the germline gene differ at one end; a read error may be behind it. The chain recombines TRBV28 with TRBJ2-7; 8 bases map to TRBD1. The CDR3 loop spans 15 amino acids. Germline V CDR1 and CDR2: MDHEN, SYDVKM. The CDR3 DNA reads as TGTGCCAGTCGGCCACCGGACAGGGTCTTCCACGAGCAGTGCTTC. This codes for CASRPPDRVFHEQCF.

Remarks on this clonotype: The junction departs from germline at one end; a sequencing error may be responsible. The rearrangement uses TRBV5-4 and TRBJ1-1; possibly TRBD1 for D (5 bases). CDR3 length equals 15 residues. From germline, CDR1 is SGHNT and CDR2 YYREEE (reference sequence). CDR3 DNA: TGTGCCATCAGCTTGCGACGGGGCGGGGACACTGAAGCTTTCTTT. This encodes CAISLRRGGDTEAFF.

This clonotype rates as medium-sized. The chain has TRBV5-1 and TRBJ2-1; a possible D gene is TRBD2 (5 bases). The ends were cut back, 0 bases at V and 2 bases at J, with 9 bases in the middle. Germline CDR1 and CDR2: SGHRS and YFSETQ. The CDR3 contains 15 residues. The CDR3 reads CASSLVGEPYNEQFF. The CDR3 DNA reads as TGCGCCAGCAGCTTGGTTGGGGAGCCCTACAATGAGCAGTTCTTC.

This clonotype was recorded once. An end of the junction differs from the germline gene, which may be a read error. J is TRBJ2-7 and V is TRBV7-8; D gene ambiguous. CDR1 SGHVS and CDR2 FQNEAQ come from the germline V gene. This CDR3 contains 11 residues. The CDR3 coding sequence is TGTGCCAGGAGCTTAGACTTCGGGCAGTACTTC. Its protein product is CARSLDFGQYF.

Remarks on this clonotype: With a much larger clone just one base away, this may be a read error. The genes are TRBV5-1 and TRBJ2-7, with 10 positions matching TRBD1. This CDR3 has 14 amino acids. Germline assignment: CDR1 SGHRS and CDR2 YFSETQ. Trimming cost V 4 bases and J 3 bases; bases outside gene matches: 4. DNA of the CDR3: TGCGCCAGCAGCCCTGGGACAGGGGTCTACGAGCAGTACTTC. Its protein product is CASSPGTGVYEQYF.

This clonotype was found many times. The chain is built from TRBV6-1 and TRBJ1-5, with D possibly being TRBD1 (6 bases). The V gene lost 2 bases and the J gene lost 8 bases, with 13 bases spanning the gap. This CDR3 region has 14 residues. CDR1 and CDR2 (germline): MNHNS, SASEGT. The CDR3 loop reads CASSEPRGAKPQHF. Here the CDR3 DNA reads TGTGCCAGCAGTGAACCCAGGGGCGCGAAGCCCCAGCATTTT.

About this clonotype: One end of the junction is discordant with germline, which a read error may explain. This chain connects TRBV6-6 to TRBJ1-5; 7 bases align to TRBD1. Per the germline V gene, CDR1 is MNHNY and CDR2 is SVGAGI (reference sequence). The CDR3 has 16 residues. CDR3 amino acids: CASSYGDRVTNQPQHF. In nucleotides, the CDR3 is TGTGCCAGCAGTTACGGCGACAGGGTGACCAATCAGCCCCAACATTTT.

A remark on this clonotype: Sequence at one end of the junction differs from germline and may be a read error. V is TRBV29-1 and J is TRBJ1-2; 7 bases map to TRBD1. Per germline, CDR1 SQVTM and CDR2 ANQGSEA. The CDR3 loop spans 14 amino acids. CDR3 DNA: TGCAGCGTCCTCCTTGACAGGGACATGAATGGCTGCACCTTT. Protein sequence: CSVLLDRDMNGCTF. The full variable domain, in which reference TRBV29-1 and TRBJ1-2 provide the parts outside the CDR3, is SAVISQKPSRDICQRGTSLTIQCQVDSQVTMMFWYRQQPGQSLTLIATANQGSEATYESGFVIDKFPISRPNLTFSTLTVSNMSPEDSSIYLCSVLLDRDMNGCTFGSGTRLTVV.

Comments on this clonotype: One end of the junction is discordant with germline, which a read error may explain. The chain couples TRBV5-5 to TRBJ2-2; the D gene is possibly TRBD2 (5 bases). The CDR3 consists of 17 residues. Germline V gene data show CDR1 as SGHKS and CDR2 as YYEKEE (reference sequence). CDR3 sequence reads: CASSLRGLGVNTGELFF. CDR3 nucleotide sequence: TGTGCCAGCAGCTTGCGAGGGTTGGGCGTGAACACCGGGGAACTGTTTTTT.

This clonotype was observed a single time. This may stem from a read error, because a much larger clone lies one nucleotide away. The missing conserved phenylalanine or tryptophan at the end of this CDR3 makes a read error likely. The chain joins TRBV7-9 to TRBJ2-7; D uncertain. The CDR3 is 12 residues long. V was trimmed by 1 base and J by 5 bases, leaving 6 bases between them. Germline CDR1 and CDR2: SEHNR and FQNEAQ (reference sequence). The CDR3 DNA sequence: TGTGCCAGCAGCTTAGGTCGAAACGAGCAGTACCTC. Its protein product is CASSLGRNEQYL.